The entry below gives a single T cell receptor (beta chain) sequence along with its context. Its antigen remains unidentified. The assay ran at deep level. The assay was immunoSEQ multiplex PCR, and TCRdb's table has in-frame clones only and misses some. The repertoire consists of about 1.1 million clones, with approximately 75% occurring once and the leading ten covering 0.7% to 0.95%. These data belong to a study of shared clonotypes between healthy human individuals. Study background: CD4 naive and memory got three plates each, CD8 naive two, CD8 memory one. General study results and limits: Against clonotypes common to all four donors, non-shared ones had lower generation probabilities. Several donors shared 4.5% to 6.5% of their naive CD4 clonotypes.

Germline trimming cut 4 bases from V and 0 bases from J; bases unmatched to any gene: 7. From germline, CDR1 is SNHLY and CDR2 FYNNEI. The CDR3 contains 17 residues. The source is a young man in good health. Some clones in this sample may be carry-over from other donors' samples. The genes are TRBV2 and TRBJ1-5; 9 bases line up with TRBD1. The specimen was memory CD4+ T cells from PBMCs. As to subset: CD45RA-negative fraction. The CDR3 nucleotides read TGTGCCAGCAGTGCAACAGGGGGCGGCTATAGCAATCAGCCCCAGCATTTT. Its translation: CASSATGGGYSNQPQHF.